This T cell receptor beta chain was found in a study of tumor-infiltrating lymphocytes in oesophageal squamous cell carcinoma. TCRdb reanalysed the PCR reads using MiXCR and keeps one entry per CDR3 protein. This table has just under 20,000 distinct CDR3 sequences, about two fifths appearing once. In germline, CDR1 is SGHVS, CDR2 FNYEAQ. This CDR3 comprises 15 residues. The V call is TRBV7-6, the J call TRBJ2-6; either TRBD1 or TRBD2 may fit D (6 bases each). The DNA end is more similar to TRBJ2-5, so the J call may be wrong. Sequencing used esophageal tumor tissue. This clonotype was sampled from a male donor with esophageal squamous cell carcinoma. The DNA for the CDR3 is TGTGCCAGCAGCTCCACGACGGGGGCCCAAGAGACCCAGTACTTC. It is translated as CASSSTTGAQETQYF.